This TCR beta chain comes out of a study of blood T cell repertoires in COVID-19. At the level of the study: Whether acute or convalescent, the COVID-19 samples came from the United States, Italy and Spain.

Authors' processing steps: Reference gene primer amplification gave estimated nucleated cell counts. TCRdb's copy holds only in-frame clones and misses some; the assay was immunoSEQ multiplex PCR. V, J and clone size were drawn from that table, and D and trimming were deduced from the DNA. Counted here are approximately 96,000 clones, 90% to 95% occurring once; the ten biggest clones make up about 4.7%. Per germline, CDR1 SEHNR and CDR2 FQNEAQ (reference sequence). CDR3 size: 14 residues. V gave up 6 bases and J gave up 4 bases; unmatched junction bases: 6. The sequence derives from a human donor with active COVID-19. The donor label of this sample is uncertain. Sequencing used peripheral blood. V and J are TRBV7-9 and TRBJ2-5, with TRBD1 matching 9 bases. CDR3 residues: CASRTGTGIETQYF. In DNA form, the CDR3 reads TGTGCCAGCAGGACCGGGACAGGGATAGAGACCCAGTACTTC.